The 5 T cell receptor beta chains reported below all come from one sample, sequenced in a study of cytomegalovirus exposure and HLA in healthy donors. The primer mix had 60 Vbeta and 13 Jbeta primers. Sequenced by immunoSEQ multiplex PCR; TCRdb stores in-frame clones only, minus some. The data contain about 100,000 clones, more than 75% of them singletons. Sequenced sample: PBMCs. The receptors stem from a woman aged 45 to 65 in good health and CMV-seropositive.

The chain couples TRBV6-6 to TRBJ1-2, with TRBD1 identical over 7 bases. CDR1 MNHNY and CDR2 SVGAGI come from the germline V gene (reference sequence). Trimming at V came to 6 bases and at J to 5 bases, leaving 9 bases not matched to a gene. The CDR3 is made up of 14 amino acids. The CDR3 region has the DNA TGTGCCAGCAGGAGAGGACAGGTGTCATATGGCTACACCTTC. Translation: CASRRGQVSYGYTF.

The rearrangement uses TRBV4-1 and TRBJ1-3; 8 bases are shared with TRBD1. Germline trimming cut 3 bases from V and 2 bases from J; bases unmatched to any gene: 3. Germline lookup yields CDR1 MGHRA and CDR2 YSYEKL. The CDR3 has 15 amino acids. The DNA for the CDR3 is TGCGCCAGCAGCCAGGACAGGGCAGCTGGAAACACCATATATTTT. The encoded protein is CASSQDRAAGNTIYF.

The CDR3 DNA reads as TGTGCCAGCTCATTTAACGATCAAGGGGTGGGGACTGAAGCTTTCTTT. This codes for CASSFNDQGVGTEAFF. This chain joins TRBV18 and TRBJ1-1, with D possibly TRBD1 on 5 matching bases. The CDR3 contains 16 residues. Trimming left V 5 bases short and J 5 bases short, with 21 bases between. Germline CDR1 reads KGHSH; CDR2 reads LQKENI.

This clone appeared a few times. J is TRBJ2-7 and V is TRBV10-3, with 8 bases identical to TRBD2. Germline CDR1 reads ENHRY; CDR2 reads SYGVKD. The CDR3 contains 16 residues. The ends lost 0 bases at V and 0 bases at J; junction bases unmatched: 4. The CDR3 reads CAISESTTSASYEQYF. In DNA, the CDR3 is TGTGCCATCAGTGAGTCGACGACTAGCGCCTCCTACGAGCAGTACTTC.

The rearrangement uses TRBV13 and TRBJ1-5; D unclear. CDR1 and CDR2 (germline): PRHDT, FYEKMQ (reference sequence). Between the trimmed V and J ends, which lost 4 bases and 4 bases, there was a span of 17 bases. The CDR3 loop spans 16 amino acids. CDR3 in DNA: TGTGCCAGCAGCTCCGGTCGTGAGGGAATAAATCAGCCCCAGCATTTT. This encodes CASSSGREGINQPQHF.